The clone carrying this TCR beta chain is a singleton in its sample. Antigen unknown. Repertoires were generated with immunoSEQ multiplex PCR, while TCRdb's copy carries only in-frame clones and drops some. The data show more than 85,000 clones, 91% seen once. V lost 4 bases and J 1 base, leaving 6 bases between the germline ends. CDR3 length: 12 amino acids. CDR1 is SGHRS and CDR2 is YFSETQ in the germline V gene. These data are taken from a study of siplizumab effects on memory and regulatory T cells. Study-level results: Only a minority of proliferating CD4+ or CD8+ clones had an assignable naive or memory phenotype, with roughly 75-96% lacking one. There appeared to be greater diversity in naive T cells than in memory cells, and naive T cells seemed major contributors to the alloresponse.

V gene TRBV5-1 combines with J gene TRBJ2-7, with D unclear. Sequences were obtained from CD4+ T cells sorted from blood. The receptor was isolated from a human donor in good health. Some clones in this sample may be carry-over from other donors' samples. CDR3 amino acids: CASSQESYEQYF. CDR3 in DNA: TGCGCCAGCAGCCAGGAGTCCTACGAGCAGTACTTC.